These 20 T cell receptor beta chains were all obtained from the same sample, sequenced in a study of OX40 agonist ivuxolimab in advanced cancers. Only in-frame clones appear in the TCRdb table, and some are missing; sequencing was by immunoSEQ multiplex PCR. The sample has some 58,000 clones, around four fifths seen once. The sample was CD4+ or CD8+ T cells sorted from blood, taken in a trial of the OX40 agonist ivuxolimab. Receptors originate from an adult with an advanced solid tumor such as melanoma, head and neck, liver or kidney cancer.

The chain links TRBV7-2 to TRBJ2-3, with 16 bases fitting TRBD2. Trimming removed 4 bases from V and 4 bases from J; junction bases left unmatched: 5. CDR1 is SGHTA and CDR2 is FQGNSA in the germline V gene. The CDR3 totals 17 residues. CDR3 amino acids: CASSSGTSGRASDTQYF. The CDR3 bases are TGTGCCAGCAGCTCGGGGACTAGCGGGAGGGCTTCAGATACGCAGTATTTT.

This clone was picked up a small number of times. The V call is TRBV6-1, the J call TRBJ2-7, with TRBD2 as a possible D gene (6 bases). Trimming cost V 10 bases and J 6 bases, with 22 bases left between them. Germline loops: CDR1 MNHNS, CDR2 SASEGT. The CDR3 runs 14 residues. CDR3 DNA sequence: TGTGCCACCCGATGGGGCGGGACGTTGCTCGAGCAGTACTTC. Protein product: CATRWGGTLLEQYF.

This clone has just one count. The rearrangement joins TRBV7-9 to TRBJ2-2, with D hard to call. Trimming removed 7 bases from V and 9 bases from J, with 9 bases in between. CDR1 and CDR2 (germline): SEHNR, FQNEAQ (reference sequence). This CDR3 region has 11 residues. CDR3 DNA sequence: TGTGCCAGCAACGAGGAGAGGGAGCTGTTTTTT. Residues: CASNEERELFF.

This chain uses TRBV29-1 with TRBJ1-1, with TRBD1 as a possible D gene (5 bases). V was trimmed by 6 bases and J by 10 bases, leaving 12 bases between them. Looked up from germline, CDR1 is SQVTM and CDR2 is ANQGSEA. The CDR3 spans 10 residues. In nucleotides, the CDR3 is TGCAGCGTCGGGACGGGGGTAGCTTTCTTT. Translation: CSVGTGVAFF.

The sample holds one count of this clone. J is TRBJ1-2 and V is TRBV6-5; tentative D call: TRBD1 (6 bases). V lost 6 bases and J lost 6, with 14 bases in between. From germline, CDR1 is MNHEY and CDR2 SVGAGI. The length of the CDR3 is 13 residues. The CDR3 nucleotides read TGTGCCAGCAGGCTACAGGGAGAGGATGGCTACACCTTC. It specifies CASRLQGEDGYTF.

The chain uses TRBV27 and TRBJ1-2; TRBD1 might be the D (6 bases). Germline V gene lookup returns CDR1 MNHEY and CDR2 SMNVEV (reference sequence). This CDR3 is 16 amino acids long. The V end lost 5 bases, the J end lost 0 bases, and 16 bases lay between the germline ends. CDR3 sequence (DNA): TGTGCCAGCAGTCCCTCATTCGACAGGTCTAACTATGGCTACACCTTC. Residues: CASSPSFDRSNYGYTF.

The chain recombines TRBV5-1 with TRBJ2-7; TRBD2 aligns across 9 bases. The germline V gene has CDR1 SGHRS and CDR2 YFSETQ. The trim removed 2 bases at V and 2 bases at J, leaving 5 bases unmatched. The CDR3 extends over 15 amino acids. CDR3 sequence (DNA): TGCGCCAGCAGCTTTAGGCGGGAGGGCCCCTACGAGCAGTACTTC. Its protein is CASSFRREGPYEQYF.

Here the CDR3 reads CASSQAYTAGANVLTF. The CDR3, as DNA: TGTGCCAGCAGCCAGGCATACACGGCTGGGGCCAACGTCCTGACTTTC. J is TRBJ2-6 and V is TRBV4-2; D gene ambiguous. Germline V gene data show CDR1 as LGHNA and CDR2 as YNFKEQ. The CDR3 is 16 amino acids. Trimming left V 3 bases short and J 2 bases short, with 11 bases between.

The chain recombines TRBV5-5 with TRBJ1-3; possible D gene TRBD1, 6 bases. V was clipped by 4 bases and J by 0 bases, with 11 bases between them. The CDR3 sequence is 15 residues long. Germline V gene sequence: CDR1 SGHKS, CDR2 YYEKEE (reference sequence). For the CDR3, the DNA is TGTGCCAGCAGCCGAGGGGACAACTCTGGAAACACCATATATTTT. Protein sequence: CASSRGDNSGNTIYF.

The chain carries TRBV5-8 and TRBJ1-5, with D perhaps TRBD1 (5 bases). Germline V lookup: CDR1 SGHTS, CDR2 YDEGEE. The CDR3 runs 16 residues. Trimming stripped 0 bases from V and 4 bases from J, with 14 bases between. CDR3 nucleotide sequence: TGTGCCAGCAGCTTGGCCGCGGGGGAGATTAATCAGCCCCAGCATTTT. As protein: CASSLAAGEINQPQHF.

This chain joins TRBV28 and TRBJ2-6; the D is unclear. The V and J ends lost 8 bases and 0 bases respectively, with 5 bases between them. This CDR3 region has 13 residues. Germline V gene data show CDR1 as MDHEN and CDR2 as SYDVKM. Here the CDR3 reads CASRNSGANVLTF. The CDR3, as DNA: TGTGCCAGCCGAAACTCTGGGGCCAACGTCCTGACTTTC.

V is TRBV19 and J is TRBJ2-3, with D unclear. Germline V gene lookup returns CDR1 LNHDA and CDR2 SQIVND (reference sequence). Trimming cost V 3 bases and J 3 bases, with 16 bases left between them. The CDR3 has 16 amino acids. CDR3 sequence: CASSIWPARWTDTQYF. For the CDR3, the DNA is TGTGCCAGTAGTATCTGGCCCGCCCGGTGGACAGATACGCAGTATTTT. Supplemented by reference TRBV19 and TRBJ2-3, the full variable domain reads DGGITQSPKYLFRKEGQNVTLSCEQNLNHDAMYWYRQDPGQGLRLIYYSQIVNDFQKGDIAEGYSVSREKKESFPLTVTSAQKNPTAFYLCASSIWPARWTDTQYFGPGTRLTVL.

The chain couples TRBV2 to TRBJ2-1, with TRBD2 identical over 10 bases. CDR3 length: 15 amino acids. Trimming took 7 bases from V and 7 from J; bases not matched to a gene: 10. The germline V gene encodes CDR1 SNHLY and CDR2 FYNNEI. The CDR3 nucleotides read TGTGCCAGCATGTTTGCTACTAGCGGGACTAATGAGCAGTTCTTC. Amino acids: CASMFATSGTNEQFF.

This chain links TRBV5-1 with TRBJ2-5; no clear D. CDR3 length equals 14 residues. V lost 4 bases to trimming and J lost 3 bases, with 13 bases between them. CDR1 is SGHRS, CDR2 YFSETQ, per germline. CDR3 DNA sequence: TGCGCCAGCAGCGTACTTCTGACCGAAGAGACCCAGTACTTC. Its translation is CASSVLLTEETQYF.

The genes are TRBV7-2 and TRBJ2-3; TRBD2 aligns across 8 bases. Per the germline V gene, CDR1 is SGHTA and CDR2 is FQGNSA. CDR3 length: 16 amino acids. With V trimmed by 5 bases and J by 5 bases, 12 bases remained unmatched. The CDR3 protein is CASSRYLGSGGDTQYF. The CDR3 DNA reads TGTGCCAGCAGCCGCTACCTGGGGAGCGGGGGAGATACGCAGTATTTT.

The chain recombines TRBV28 with TRBJ2-6; D call uncertain. The germline gives CDR1 MDHEN, CDR2 SYDVKM. With 2 bases removed from V and 0 bases from J, the gap between germline ends came to 14 bases. The CDR3 sequence is 18 residues long. The chain's CDR3 is CASSLVMGSHSGANVLTF. Here the CDR3 DNA reads TGTGCCAGCAGTTTAGTTATGGGCAGCCACTCTGGGGCCAACGTCCTGACTTTC. Variable domain in full (rest from reference TRBV28 and TRBJ2-6): DVKVTQSSRYLVKRTGEKVFLECVQDMDHENMFWYRQDPGLGLRLIYFSYDVKMKEKGDIPEGYSVSREKKERFSLILESASTNQTSMYLCASSLVMGSHSGANVLTFGAGSRLTVL.

The genes are TRBV5-1 and TRBJ1-1, with 8 bases lining up with TRBD1. The trim removed 0 bases at V and 3 bases at J, leaving 28 bases unmatched. Germline values: CDR1 SGHRS, CDR2 YFSETQ. This CDR3 has 23 residues. CDR3 sequence (DNA): TGCGCCAGCAGCTTGGACTCCCACTTATTTTCGGGGACAGGTTCTCGGTGGGACACTGAAGCTTTCTTT. Amino acids: CASSLDSHLFSGTGSRWDTEAFF.

This clone came up a few times. CDR3 sequence reads: CASSRGPQDEKLFF. The DNA of the CDR3 is TGTGCCAGCTCACGGGGACCGCAGGACGAAAAACTGTTTTTT. The chain joins TRBV18 to TRBJ1-4, with a weak D call TRBD1 (5 bases). The CDR3 consists of 14 residues. With 4 bases removed from V and 8 bases from J, the gap between germline ends came to 14 bases. Germline values: CDR1 KGHSH, CDR2 LQKENI.

The chain recombines TRBV5-1 with TRBJ2-1; 12 nucleotides agree with TRBD2. V gave up 0 bases and J gave up 8 bases; unmatched junction bases: 6. The germline gives CDR1 SGHRS, CDR2 YFSETQ. CDR3 length: 16 amino acids. Written as DNA, the CDR3 is TGCGCCAGCAGCTTGGCGACTAGCGGGAGTTTGGATGAGCAGTTCTTC. Residues: CASSLATSGSLDEQFF.

The chain carries TRBV15 and TRBJ1-4, with D unclear. This CDR3 comprises 14 residues. V was pared by 0 bases and J by 8 bases, with 10 bases between. Germline V lookup: CDR1 LNHNV, CDR2 YYDKDF (reference sequence). The CDR3 reads CATSREVLDEKLFF. The CDR3 DNA follows: TGTGCCACCAGCAGAGAGGTCTTGGACGAAAAACTGTTTTTT.